Following are 21 T cell receptor beta chains from one sample sequenced in a study of CD8 T cells in Susac syndrome. Reverse transcription of roughly 0.45 to 1 ug RNA was performed with random hexamers. TCRdb reanalysed the immunoSEQ multiplex PCR reads using MiXCR and keeps one entry per CDR3 protein. This sample has 180,000 or so distinct CDR3 sequences; roughly 95% occur once, and the top ten carry about 0.1%. Sequencing input: CD4+ T cells from PBMCs. The receptor set was obtained from a human donor in good health.

In its sample, this clonotype was seen once. This chain joins TRBV9 and TRBJ1-3; D uncertain. Looked up from germline, CDR1 is SGDLS and CDR2 is YYNGEE. V was shortened by 0 bases and J by 0 bases, with 10 bases between the two germline ends. The CDR3 loop spans 16 amino acids. DNA for the CDR3: TGTGCCAGCAGCGTAGGGGCACAAAGCTCTGGAAACACCATATATTTT. As protein: CASSVGAQSSGNTIYF. The variable domain in full, with the rest retrieved from reference TRBV9 and TRBJ1-3, is DSGVTQTPKHLITATGQRVTLRCSPRSGDLSVYWYQQSLDQGLQFLIQYYNGEERAKGNILERFSAQQFPDLHSELNLSSLELGDSALYFCASSVGAQSSGNTIYFGEGSWLTVV.

The genes are TRBV29-1 and TRBJ2-1; the D is unclear. The CDR3 is 11 residues long. Germline V gene lookup returns CDR1 SQVTM and CDR2 ANQGSEA. V was clipped by 4 bases and J by 13 bases, with 14 bases between them. The CDR3 loop reads CSVVQVENQFF. The CDR3 nucleotides are TGCAGCGTTGTACAAGTCGAGAATCAGTTCTTC.

A single count supports this clonotype. V gene TRBV20-1 combines with J gene TRBJ2-1, with 8 positions matching TRBD2. The length of the CDR3 is 16 residues. Germline CDR1 is DFQATT and CDR2 is SNEGSKA (reference sequence). V was pared by 3 bases and J by 2 bases, with 9 bases of the junction left unmatched. CDR3 nucleotides: TGCAGTGCTAGTAGAGTGGGTAGCGGGACCTACAATGAGCAGTTCTTC. It specifies CSASRVGSGTYNEQFF.

In nucleotides, the CDR3 is TGTGCCAGCAGTCCGACAGGGGGCTCGGTAGAGACCCAGTACTTC. Translating it yields CASSPTGGSVETQYF. V and J are TRBV28 and TRBJ2-5, with 10 positions matching TRBD1. Germline values: CDR1 MDHEN, CDR2 SYDVKM. V shed 5 bases and J 4 bases; nucleotides not matched to a gene: 7. The length of the CDR3 is 15 residues.

Written as DNA, the CDR3 is TGTGCCAGCAGTTACATGGCCGCCGGGACAGGGAGACGCGAGCAGTACTTC. Amino acid sequence: CASSYMAAGTGRREQYF. The chain joins TRBV6-5 to TRBJ2-7, with 9 bases lining up with TRBD1. Trimming took 2 bases from V and 6 from J; bases not matched to a gene: 14. CDR3 size: 17 residues. The germline CDR1 and CDR2 sequences are MNHEY and SVGAGI.

This chain joins TRBV30 and TRBJ1-1, with no clear D. Deletions cut 3 bases from V and 2 bases from J, with 7 bases between. This CDR3 contains 12 residues. In germline, CDR1 is GTSNPN, CDR2 SVGIG (reference sequence). The CDR3 region has the DNA TGTGCCTGGAGGGGGTACAACACTGAAGCTTTCTTT. It is translated as CAWRGYNTEAFF.

The chain combines TRBV20-1 with TRBJ2-1, with 13 bases aligning to TRBD2. The trim removed 6 bases at V and 2 bases at J, leaving 4 bases unmatched. The V gene's germline CDR1 is DFQATT and CDR2 SNEGSKA (reference sequence). CDR3 size: 15 residues. This CDR3 is CSAEGTSGTYNEQFF. CDR3 nucleotide sequence: TGCAGTGCAGAGGGGACTAGCGGGACCTACAATGAGCAGTTCTTC.

The gene calls are TRBV30 and TRBJ1-1; D unclear. V was cut by 2 bases and J by 0 bases, with 1 base left in between. The CDR3 has 11 residues. The V gene's germline CDR1 is GTSNPN and CDR2 SVGIG (reference sequence). The CDR3 is CAWSLNTEAFF. The CDR3 DNA reads as TGTGCCTGGAGTTTGAACACTGAAGCTTTCTTT.

The rearrangement joins TRBV27 to TRBJ2-1; tentatively, D is TRBD1 or TRBD2 (5 bases each). The germline gives CDR1 MNHEY, CDR2 SMNVEV (reference sequence). The CDR3 runs 14 residues. Trimming took 5 bases from V and 6 from J, leaving 14 bases between them. CDR3 amino acids: CASSPGTESNEQFF. In DNA form, the CDR3 reads TGTGCCAGCAGTCCTGGGACCGAATCCAATGAGCAGTTCTTC.

This clonotype was detected only once. The chain links TRBV6-2 or TRBV6-3 to TRBJ2-7; 12 nucleotides line up with TRBD2. The V and J ends lost 2 bases and 2 bases, in that order; junction bases with no gene match: 4. CDR3 length: 16 residues. Germline CDR1 reads MNHEY; CDR2 reads SVGEGT. This CDR3 is CASSYRLAGGPYEQYF. The CDR3 DNA reads as TGTGCCAGCAGTTACCGGCTAGCGGGAGGGCCCTACGAGCAGTACTTC.

The chain recombines TRBV18 with TRBJ1-5; D is unclear. The CDR3 extends over 15 amino acids. Germline CDR1 and CDR2: KGHSH and LQKENI. V was shortened by 5 bases and J by 5 bases, with 16 bases between the two germline ends. The CDR3 sequence is CASSSISGGDQPQHF. The CDR3 nucleotides read TGTGCCAGCTCATCAATTTCGGGTGGCGATCAGCCCCAGCATTTT. Together with reference TRBV18 and TRBJ1-5, the CDR3 gives the full variable domain: NAGVMQNPRHLVRRRGQEARLRCSPMKGHSHVYWYRQLPEEGLKFMVYLQKENIIDESGMPKERFSAEFPKEGPSILRIQQVVRGDSAAYFCASSSISGGDQPQHFGDGTRLSIL.

The gene calls are TRBV5-1 and TRBJ2-7, with 7 bases lining up with TRBD1. CDR3 length equals 15 residues. The germline CDR1 and CDR2 sequences are SGHRS and YFSETQ. The ends lost 4 bases at V and 5 bases at J; junction bases unmatched: 12. CDR3 residues: CASSLSDRLSHEQYF. The CDR3 nucleotides are TGCGCCAGCAGCCTTTCGGACAGGTTATCCCACGAGCAGTACTTC. Full variable domain (missing parts from reference TRBV5-1 and TRBJ2-7): KAGVTQTPRYLIKTRGQQVTLSCSPISGHRSVSWYQQTPGQGLQFLFEYFSETQRNKGNFPGRFSGRQFSNSRSEMNVSTLELGDSALYLCASSLSDRLSHEQYFGPGTRLTVT.

The chain has TRBV15 and TRBJ1-1; D is uncertain. Trimming removed 4 bases from V and 2 bases from J, with 5 bases in between. Germline loops: CDR1 LNHNV, CDR2 YYDKDF (reference sequence). CDR3 length: 12 amino acids. Here the CDR3 DNA reads TGTGCCACCAGCAAGGGAAACACTGAAGCTTTCTTT. As protein: CATSKGNTEAFF.

The V call is TRBV30, the J call TRBJ2-1; D is perhaps TRBD2 (5 bases). Trimming removed 5 bases at V and 6 bases at J, with 8 bases between. CDR1 is GTSNPN, CDR2 SVGIG, per germline (reference sequence). The CDR3 has 11 residues. CDR3 sequence: CAWEDFNEQFF. The CDR3 DNA reads TGTGCCTGGGAGGACTTCAATGAGCAGTTCTTC.

V gene TRBV29-1 combines with J gene TRBJ2-3; TRBD2 matches at 7 bases. CDR3 length equals 12 residues. With 3 bases clipped from V and 5 bases from J, the junction kept 2 bases outside the gene matches. Germline V CDR1 and CDR2: SQVTM, ANQGSEA. CDR3 nucleotides: TGCAGCGTTGATGGGGGGGGAGATACGCAGTATTTT. Protein sequence: CSVDGGGDTQYF.

This chain uses TRBV7-9 with TRBJ2-3; D is ambiguous. The CDR3 runs to 16 residues. Germline values: CDR1 SEHNR, CDR2 FQNEAQ (reference sequence). The germline V and J ends were trimmed by 1 base and 0 bases, with 11 bases remaining between them. The CDR3 reads CASSLGGPLSTDTQYF. The CDR3 DNA follows: TGTGCCAGCAGCTTAGGAGGTCCCCTTAGCACAGATACGCAGTATTTT.

In this sample, this clonotype turned up once. The chain employs TRBV6-6 and TRBJ1-2, with a tentative D call TRBD1 (5 bases). V shed 2 bases and J shed 4 bases, with 14 bases lying between them. The CDR3 sequence is 15 residues long. CDR1 is MNHNY, CDR2 SVGAGI, per germline (reference sequence). DNA for the CDR3: TGTGCCAGCAGTTACCAACAGGACTTAGCCTATGGCTACACCTTC. This translates into CASSYQQDLAYGYTF.

V and J are TRBV7-9 and TRBJ2-1, with 8 bases fitting TRBD2. The germline gives CDR1 SEHNR, CDR2 FQNEAQ (reference sequence). The CDR3 is made up of 15 amino acids. Trimming removed 7 bases from V and 6 bases from J; junction bases left unmatched: 11. The CDR3, as DNA: TGTGCCAGCAACGGGTTCAGCGGGAGACTCAATGAGCAGTTCTTC. Protein sequence: CASNGFSGRLNEQFF.

The rearrangement joins TRBV5-1 to TRBJ1-1; D may be TRBD1 (5 bases). With 5 bases removed from V and 2 bases from J, the gap between germline ends came to 13 bases. The germline gives CDR1 SGHRS, CDR2 YFSETQ. The CDR3 runs 14 residues. As DNA, the CDR3 is TGCGCCAGCAGAGAGACAGCGGGAAACACTGAAGCTTTCTTT. Translated: CASRETAGNTEAFF.

In nucleotides, the CDR3 is TGTGCCAGCAGCCGCGTCGGCGGCGGGAGTGGGGTGCAGTACTTC. Encoded protein: CASSRVGGGSGVQYF. The V call is TRBV3-1, the J call TRBJ2-7; 7 bases line up with TRBD2. The CDR3 runs 15 residues. V dropped 4 bases and J dropped 9; count of bases not matched to a gene: 15. CDR1 is LGHDT and CDR2 is YNNKEL in the germline V gene (reference sequence).

J is TRBJ2-7 and V is TRBV7-2; possible D gene TRBD2, 6 bases. The CDR3 is made up of 15 amino acids. From germline, CDR1 is SGHTA and CDR2 FQGNSA. V lost 2 bases and J 3 bases, leaving 14 bases between the germline ends. CDR3: CASSLTLGLNYEQYF. For the CDR3, the DNA is TGTGCCAGCAGCTTAACCTTGGGACTCAACTACGAGCAGTACTTC.